Sequencing of this T cell receptor beta chain was carried out in a study of siplizumab effects on memory and regulatory T cells. Regarding the study as a whole: Assignment to unstimulated subsets succeeded for only a minor fraction of the alloreactive clones. There was no confirmation of the suppressive function of proliferating Tregs from siplizumab cultures.

Germline CDR1 is SGHAT and CDR2 is FQNNGV. The V gene end was trimmed by 5 bases and the J gene end by 6 bases; junction bases not matched to a gene: 12. CDR3 length: 16 amino acids. Only in-frame clones appear in the TCRdb table, and some are missing; sequencing was by immunoSEQ multiplex PCR. Of 90,000 to 120,000 clones listed, nearly 95% are singletons. Note on this clone: Its antigen is not identified.

The sequence was obtained from a human donor in good health. The chain is built from TRBV11-2 and TRBJ2-3; 9 bases match TRBD1. The source material was Tregs sorted from blood. The CDR3 region is CASSLGTGIPIDTQYF. In nucleotides, the CDR3 is TGTGCCAGCAGCCTCGGGACAGGGATCCCTATCGATACGCAGTATTTT.